What follows are 13 T cell receptor beta chains derived from one specimen sequenced in a study of cytomegalovirus exposure and HLA in healthy donors. The PCR contained 60 Vbeta and 13 Jbeta primers. Sequenced by immunoSEQ multiplex PCR; TCRdb stores in-frame clones only, minus some. The profile covers about 190,000 clones, with 77% appearing a single time and 2.1% taken by the ten largest. The sequenced material came from PBMCs. The source is a woman in her thirties in good health and CMV-seropositive.

This chain uses TRBV7-6 with TRBJ1-1, with D uncertain. The CDR3 length is 14 residues. Germline CDR1 reads SGHVS; CDR2 reads FNYEAQ. Trimming took 5 bases from V and 5 from J, leaving 15 bases between them. CDR3 in DNA: TGTGCCAGCAGCCCCCGGGTAGGAAGGACTGAAGCTTTCTTT. Protein sequence: CASSPRVGRTEAFF.

This clone was counted a single time. This chain links TRBV10-3 with TRBJ2-1; 7 bases match TRBD2. Germline CDR1 ENHRY, CDR2 SYGVKD. The CDR3 consists of 15 residues. V was pared by 4 bases and J by 4 bases, with 7 bases of the junction left unmatched. The CDR3 here is CAISVDWGGYNEQFF. CDR3 sequence (DNA): TGTGCCATCAGTGTTGACTGGGGGGGATACAATGAGCAGTTCTTC.

V gene TRBV19 combines with J gene TRBJ1-1; possible D gene TRBD1, 6 bases. The CDR3 consists of 11 residues. CDR1 and CDR2 (germline): LNHDA, SQIVND (reference sequence). V dropped 9 bases and J dropped 3 bases, with 8 bases sitting between them. CDR3 in amino acids: CASHRDTEAFF. In nucleotides, the CDR3 is TGTGCCAGCCACAGGGACACTGAAGCTTTCTTT.

The gene calls are TRBV7-3 and TRBJ2-7, with a tentative D call TRBD2 (5 bases). Germline lookup yields CDR1 SGHTA and CDR2 FQGTGA. Deletions cut 2 bases from V and 4 bases from J, with 15 bases between. The CDR3 runs 15 residues. CDR3 protein: CASSLQSGVGYEQYF. DNA of the CDR3: TGTGCCAGCAGCTTACAGTCCGGGGTCGGTTACGAGCAGTACTTC.

V gene TRBV28 combines with J gene TRBJ2-6; the match to TRBD2 covers 9 bases. From germline, CDR1 is MDHEN and CDR2 SYDVKM. Unmatched junction bases numbered 6, after V lost 1 base and J lost 2 bases. CDR3 size: 18 residues. CDR3 in DNA: TGTGCCAGCAGTTTATTCGCTAGCGGGATAGCTGGGGCCAACGTCCTGACTTTC. This encodes CASSLFASGIAGANVLTF. Full variable domain (rest looked up from reference TRBV28 and TRBJ2-6): DVKVTQSSRYLVKRTGEKVFLECVQDMDHENMFWYRQDPGLGLRLIYFSYDVKMKEKGDIPEGYSVSREKKERFSLILESASTNQTSMYLCASSLFASGIAGANVLTFGAGSRLTVL.

The CDR3 is CASSLGQARSGNTIYF. In DNA, the CDR3 is TGTGCCAGCTCACTCGGACAGGCCCGCTCTGGAAACACCATATATTTT. This chain links TRBV18 with TRBJ1-3; 7 nucleotides align to TRBD1. CDR1 KGHSH and CDR2 LQKENI come from the germline V gene. This CDR3 comprises 16 residues. With 4 bases clipped from V and 0 bases from J, the junction kept 6 bases outside the gene matches.

The gene calls are TRBV10-3 and TRBJ1-2; TRBD1 matches 9 bases. Unmatched junction bases numbered 4, after V lost 3 bases and J lost 5 bases. The CDR3 runs 14 residues. Germline V CDR1 and CDR2: ENHRY, SYGVKD. CDR3 protein: CAISDTGQGYGYTF. CDR3 in DNA: TGTGCCATCAGTGATACTGGACAGGGGTATGGCTACACCTTC.

This clone was detected only a few times. V gene TRBV9 combines with J gene TRBJ2-3, with 13 bases aligning to TRBD2. The CDR3 extends over 20 amino acids. J lost 1 base, V lost 3 bases, and 14 bases had no gene match. Per germline, CDR1 SGDLS and CDR2 YYNGEE. CDR3 nucleotides: TGTGCCAGCAGCGCCCGAACAGGACTAGCGGGAGTTAATGGCACAGATACGCAGTATTTT. Encoded protein: CASSARTGLAGVNGTDTQYF.

This clone occurred a few times. The chain has TRBV5-1 and TRBJ2-1; 8 bases match TRBD2. The CDR3 sequence is 19 residues long. With V trimmed by 2 bases and J by 1 base, 14 bases remained unmatched. Germline CDR1 is SGHRS and CDR2 is YFSETQ. CDR3 nucleotides: TGCGCCAGCAGCTTTCCCGGGAGGGCCGGGGAAGAATCCTACAATGAGCAGTTCTTC. Protein: CASSFPGRAGEESYNEQFF.

This chain uses TRBV21-1 with TRBJ2-7; TRBD1, the D gene given by the table, was not confirmed from the DNA. TRBV21-1 is a documented pseudogene. This CDR3 region has 17 residues. The CDR3 region is CASSKPRDRGSTYEQYF. The CDR3 DNA sequence: TGTGCCAGCAGCAAACCTCGCGACAGGGGGAGCACCTACGAGCAGTACTTC.

The genes are TRBV19 and TRBJ2-5; 10 bases are shared with TRBD2. J lost 3 bases, V lost 4 bases, and 2 bases had no gene match. Germline V lookup: CDR1 LNHDA, CDR2 SQIVND (reference sequence). This CDR3 comprises 14 residues. As DNA, the CDR3 is TGTGCCAGTAGTACCCTAGCGGGGGAAGAGACCCAGTACTTC. Translated: CASSTLAGEETQYF.

The genes are TRBV7-3 and TRBJ2-3, with 10 bases matching TRBD2. Germline CDR1 and CDR2: SGHTA and FQGTGA. The CDR3 covers 16 residues. The ends lost 5 bases at V and 0 bases at J; junction bases unmatched: 5. The CDR3 protein is CASSPGLAVSTDTQYF. The CDR3 DNA is TGTGCCAGCAGCCCAGGACTAGCGGTGAGCACAGATACGCAGTATTTT.

The V gene is TRBV30, the J gene TRBJ2-1; 8 bases are shared with TRBD2. The V segment lost 2 bases and the J segment 3 bases; nucleotides outside the gene matches: 15. This CDR3 has 18 residues. The germline CDR1 and CDR2 sequences are GTSNPN and SVGIG (reference sequence). For the CDR3, the DNA is TGTGCCTGGAGTAGCGGGAGCAGAATGAGGCTCAGCTACAATGAGCAGTTCTTC. The encoded protein is CAWSSGSRMRLSYNEQFF.